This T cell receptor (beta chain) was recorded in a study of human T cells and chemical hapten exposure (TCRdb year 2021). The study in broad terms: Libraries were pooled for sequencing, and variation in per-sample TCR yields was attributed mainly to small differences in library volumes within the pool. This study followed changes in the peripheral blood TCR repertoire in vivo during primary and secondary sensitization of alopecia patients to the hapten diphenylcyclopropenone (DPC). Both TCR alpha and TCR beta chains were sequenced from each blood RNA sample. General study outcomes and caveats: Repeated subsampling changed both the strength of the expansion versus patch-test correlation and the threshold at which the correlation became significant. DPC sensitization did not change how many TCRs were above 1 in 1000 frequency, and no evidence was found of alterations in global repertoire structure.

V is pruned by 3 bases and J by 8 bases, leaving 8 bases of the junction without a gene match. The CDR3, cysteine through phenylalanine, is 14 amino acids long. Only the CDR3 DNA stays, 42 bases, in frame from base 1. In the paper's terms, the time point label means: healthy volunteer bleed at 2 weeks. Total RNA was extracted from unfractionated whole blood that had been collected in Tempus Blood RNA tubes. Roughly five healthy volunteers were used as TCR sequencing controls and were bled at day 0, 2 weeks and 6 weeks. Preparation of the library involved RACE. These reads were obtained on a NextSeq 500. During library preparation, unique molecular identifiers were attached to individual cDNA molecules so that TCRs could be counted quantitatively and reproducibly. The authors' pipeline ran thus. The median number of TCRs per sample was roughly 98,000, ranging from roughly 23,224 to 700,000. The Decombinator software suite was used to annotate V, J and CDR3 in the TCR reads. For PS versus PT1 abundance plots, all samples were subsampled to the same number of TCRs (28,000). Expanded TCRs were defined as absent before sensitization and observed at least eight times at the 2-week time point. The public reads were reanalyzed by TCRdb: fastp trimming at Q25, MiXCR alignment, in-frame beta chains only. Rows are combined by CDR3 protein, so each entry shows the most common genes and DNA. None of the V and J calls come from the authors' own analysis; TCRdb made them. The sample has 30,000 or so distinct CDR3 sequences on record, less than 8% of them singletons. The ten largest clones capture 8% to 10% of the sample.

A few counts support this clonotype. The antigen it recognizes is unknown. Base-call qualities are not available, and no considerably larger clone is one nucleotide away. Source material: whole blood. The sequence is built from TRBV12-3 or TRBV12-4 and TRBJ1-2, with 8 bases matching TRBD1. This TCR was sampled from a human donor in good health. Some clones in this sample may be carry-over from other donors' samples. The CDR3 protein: CASSFRDRSGGYTF. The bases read TGTGCCAGCAGTTTTAGGGACAGGTCGGGGGGCTACACCTTC.